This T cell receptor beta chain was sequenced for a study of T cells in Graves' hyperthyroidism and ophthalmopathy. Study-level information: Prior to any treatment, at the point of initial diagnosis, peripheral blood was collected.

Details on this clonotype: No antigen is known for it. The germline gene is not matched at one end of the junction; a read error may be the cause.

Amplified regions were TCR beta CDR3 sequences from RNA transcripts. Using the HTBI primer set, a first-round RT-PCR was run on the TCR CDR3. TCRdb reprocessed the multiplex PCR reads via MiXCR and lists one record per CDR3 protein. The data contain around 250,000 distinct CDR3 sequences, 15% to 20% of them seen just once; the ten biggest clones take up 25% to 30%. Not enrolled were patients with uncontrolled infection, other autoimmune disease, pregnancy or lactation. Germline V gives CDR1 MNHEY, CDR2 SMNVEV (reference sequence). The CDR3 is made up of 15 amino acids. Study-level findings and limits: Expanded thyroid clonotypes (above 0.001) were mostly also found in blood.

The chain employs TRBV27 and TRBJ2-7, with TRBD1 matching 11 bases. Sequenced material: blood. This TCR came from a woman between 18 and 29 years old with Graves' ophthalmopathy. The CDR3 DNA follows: TGCGCCAGCAGTTTGGGGGACAGGGGGTTCTGCGAGCAGTACTTC. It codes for CASSLGDRGFCEQYF.